These 6 T cell receptor beta chains originate from one sample sequenced in a study of somatic mutations in cytotoxic T cells in rheumatoid arthritis. TCRdb keeps only in-frame clones here, not all; method: immunoSEQ multiplex PCR. This table holds some 30,000 clones, roughly four fifths found once. The specimen sequenced was CD8+ T cells sorted from blood. The receptors were sampled from an adult with rheumatoid arthritis.

The V call is TRBV30, the J call TRBJ1-2; D might be TRBD1 (5 bases). CDR1 and CDR2 (germline): GTSNPN, SVGIG (reference sequence). The CDR3 totals 11 residues. Trimming removed 1 base at V and 14 bases at J, with 14 bases between. The CDR3 sequence: CAWSDNRFFTF. Written as DNA, the CDR3 is TGTGCCTGGAGTGACAACAGGTTTTTTACCTTC.

The rearrangement joins TRBV6-6 to TRBJ2-5; D might be TRBD2 (5 bases). Germline V CDR1 and CDR2: MNHNY, SVGAGI (reference sequence). The CDR3 totals 16 residues. Between the trimmed V and J ends, which lost 4 bases and 3 bases, there was a span of 18 bases. The CDR3 sequence is CASSSWAEADEETQYF. CDR3 coding DNA: TGTGCCAGCAGTTCGTGGGCCGAAGCGGATGAAGAGACCCAGTACTTC.

The chain is built from TRBV30 and TRBJ1-1; D gene uncertain. CDR3 length: 11 residues. CDR1 GTSNPN and CDR2 SVGIG come from the germline V gene (reference sequence). The CDR3 loop is CASGRNTEAFF. Here the CDR3 DNA reads TGTGCATCCGGGCGGAACACTGAAGCTTTCTTT. Supplemented by reference TRBV30 and TRBJ1-1, the full variable domain reads SQTIHQWPATLVQPVGSPLSLECTVEGTSNPNLYWYRQAAGRGLQLLFYSVGIGQISSEVPQNLSASRPQDRQFILSSKKLLLSDSGFYLCASGRNTEAFFGQGTRLTVV.

The rearrangement joins TRBV5-1 to TRBJ2-5; D not resolved. The DNA end is more similar to TRBJ2-7, so the J call may be wrong. Germline V lookup: CDR1 SGHRS, CDR2 YFSETQ. The CDR3 sequence is 14 residues long. CDR3 sequence (DNA): TGCGCCAGCAGCACCCGGACCCCACACGTCGAGCAGTACTTC. Translated: CASSTRTPHVEQYF.

This clone was observed a handful of times. The genes are TRBV27 and TRBJ2-1; 11 bases align to TRBD1. V dropped 5 bases and J dropped 6; count of bases not matched to a gene: 9. Per the germline V gene, CDR1 is MNHEY and CDR2 is SMNVEV (reference sequence). The CDR3 runs 16 residues. In nucleotides, the CDR3 is TGTGCCAGCAGTCCCTCGGACAGGGGGCTAGGCAATGAGCAGTTCTTC. Amino acids: CASSPSDRGLGNEQFF.

This rearrangement joins TRBV19 to TRBJ1-2, with 7 bases that match TRBD1. The germline gives CDR1 LNHDA, CDR2 SQIVND (reference sequence). The CDR3 length is 12 residues. J was trimmed by 5 bases and V by 10 bases; bases with no gene match: 7. The CDR3 sequence is CATVQGTYGYTF. Here the CDR3 DNA reads TGTGCCACGGTACAGGGGACGTATGGCTACACCTTC.